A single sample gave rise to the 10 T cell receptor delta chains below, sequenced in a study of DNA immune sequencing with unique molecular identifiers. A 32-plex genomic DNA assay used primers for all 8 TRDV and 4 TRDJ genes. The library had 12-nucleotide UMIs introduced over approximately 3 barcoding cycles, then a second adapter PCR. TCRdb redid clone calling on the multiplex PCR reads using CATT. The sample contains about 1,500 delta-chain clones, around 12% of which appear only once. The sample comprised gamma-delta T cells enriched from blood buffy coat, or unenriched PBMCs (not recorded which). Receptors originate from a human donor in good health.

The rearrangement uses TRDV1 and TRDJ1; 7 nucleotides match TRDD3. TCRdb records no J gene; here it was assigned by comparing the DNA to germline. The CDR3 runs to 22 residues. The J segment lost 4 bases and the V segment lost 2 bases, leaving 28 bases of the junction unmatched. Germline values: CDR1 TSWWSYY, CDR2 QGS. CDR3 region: CALGEGTPHGSYWGPVGDKLIF. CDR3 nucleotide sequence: TGTGCTCTTGGGGAAGGCACTCCTCATGGGTCGTACTGGGGACCCGTGGGCGATAAACTCATCTTT.

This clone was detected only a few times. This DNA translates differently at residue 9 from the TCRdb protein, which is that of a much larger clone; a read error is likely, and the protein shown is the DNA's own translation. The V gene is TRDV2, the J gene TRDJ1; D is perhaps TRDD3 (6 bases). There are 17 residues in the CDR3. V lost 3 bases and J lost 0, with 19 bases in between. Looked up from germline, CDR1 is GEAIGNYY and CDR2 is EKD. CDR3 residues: CACDSVLGTLYTDKLIF. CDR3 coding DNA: TGTGCCTGTGACTCTGTACTGGGAACCTTGTACACCGATAAACTCATCTTT.

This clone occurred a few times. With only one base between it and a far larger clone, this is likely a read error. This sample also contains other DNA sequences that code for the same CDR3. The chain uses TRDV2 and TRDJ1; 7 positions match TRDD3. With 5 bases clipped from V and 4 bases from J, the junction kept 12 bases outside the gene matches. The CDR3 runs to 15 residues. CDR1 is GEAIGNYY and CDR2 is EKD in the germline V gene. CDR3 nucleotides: TGTGCCTGTGCCCAACTAGGGGATAGGGACGATAAACTCATCTTT. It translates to CACAQLGDRDDKLIF.

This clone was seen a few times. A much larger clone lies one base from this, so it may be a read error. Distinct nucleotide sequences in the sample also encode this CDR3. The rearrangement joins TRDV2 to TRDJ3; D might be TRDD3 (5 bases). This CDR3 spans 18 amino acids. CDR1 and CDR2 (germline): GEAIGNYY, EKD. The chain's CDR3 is CACVRHGVRPWDTRQMFF. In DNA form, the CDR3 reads TGTGCCTGCGTCAGACACGGGGTTCGACCCTGGGACACCCGTCAGATGTTTTTC.

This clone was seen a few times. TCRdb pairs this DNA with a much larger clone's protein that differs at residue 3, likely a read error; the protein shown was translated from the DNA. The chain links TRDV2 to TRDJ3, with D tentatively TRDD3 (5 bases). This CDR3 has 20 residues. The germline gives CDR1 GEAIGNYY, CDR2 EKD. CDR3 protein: CAFDTLGTTNGSWDTRQMFF. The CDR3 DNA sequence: TGTGCCTTTGACACCTTGGGGACCACGAACGGCTCCTGGGACACCCGACAGATGTTTTTC.

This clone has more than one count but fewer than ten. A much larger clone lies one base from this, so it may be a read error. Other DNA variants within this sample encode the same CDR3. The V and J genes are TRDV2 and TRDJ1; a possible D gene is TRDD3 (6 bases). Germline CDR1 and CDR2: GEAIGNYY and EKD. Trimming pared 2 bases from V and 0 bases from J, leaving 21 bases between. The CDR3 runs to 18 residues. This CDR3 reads CACDIGWGTSSYTDKLIF. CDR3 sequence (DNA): TGTGCCTGTGACATAGGCTGGGGAACTTCGTCGTACACCGATAAACTCATCTTT.

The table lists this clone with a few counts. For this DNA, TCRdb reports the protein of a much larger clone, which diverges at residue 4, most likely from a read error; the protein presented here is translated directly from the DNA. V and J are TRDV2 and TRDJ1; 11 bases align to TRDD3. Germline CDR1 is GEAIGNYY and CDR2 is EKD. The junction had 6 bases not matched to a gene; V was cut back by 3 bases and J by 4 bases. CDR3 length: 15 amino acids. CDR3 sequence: CACDQLGDRDDKLIF. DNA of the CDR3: TGTGCCTGTGACCAACTGGGGGATAGGGACGATAAACTCATCTTT.

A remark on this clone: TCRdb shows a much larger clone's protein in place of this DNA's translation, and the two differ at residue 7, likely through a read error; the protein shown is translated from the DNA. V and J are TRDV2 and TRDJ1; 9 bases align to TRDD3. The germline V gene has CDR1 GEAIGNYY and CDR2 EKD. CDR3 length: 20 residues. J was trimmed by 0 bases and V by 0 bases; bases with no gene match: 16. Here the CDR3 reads CACDTVPGIRENMYTDKLIF. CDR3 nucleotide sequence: TGTGCCTGTGACACCGTCCCGGGGATACGCGAAAACATGTACACCGATAAACTCATCTTT.

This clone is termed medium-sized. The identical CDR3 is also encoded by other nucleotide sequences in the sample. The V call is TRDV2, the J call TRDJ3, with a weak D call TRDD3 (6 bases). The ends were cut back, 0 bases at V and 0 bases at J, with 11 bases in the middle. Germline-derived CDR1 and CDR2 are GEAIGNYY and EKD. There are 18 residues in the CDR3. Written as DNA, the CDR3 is TGTGCCTGTGACACCGGCTGGGGAAGCTCCTGGGACACCCGACAGATGTTTTTC. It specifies CACDTGWGSSWDTRQMFF.

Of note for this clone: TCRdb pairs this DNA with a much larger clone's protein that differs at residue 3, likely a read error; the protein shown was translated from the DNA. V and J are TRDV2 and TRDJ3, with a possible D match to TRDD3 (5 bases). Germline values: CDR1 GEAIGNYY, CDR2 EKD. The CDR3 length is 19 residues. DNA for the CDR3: TGTGCCTATGACACGGGGGGGCTACGGAGCTCCTGGGACACCCGACAGATGTTTTTC. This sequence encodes CAYDTGGLRSSWDTRQMFF.